A selection of T cell receptor beta chains follows, all from one sample in a study of identical twins. In TCRdb, the 5' RACE reads were re-called with MiXCR into one record per CDR3 protein. Among 500,000 to 550,000 distinct CDR3 sequences listed, approximately 20% were seen once. The sample also formed part of further work on yellow fever vaccine responses in identical twins.

Sequences were obtained from CD4+ T cells sorted from blood. These receptors were collected from a woman aged 18-29 years in good health. Both conserved end residues are part of each CDR3. The D gene is left open where the match is weak. Size tells how often a clone was seen (once, few, many) or the class of an expanded clone, and some rows leave it out.

d_call,j_call,clone_size,v_call,cdr3_aa,cdr3_nt
TRBD2,TRBJ2-2,few,TRBV5-1,CASSLLGLAANTGELFF,TGCGCCAGCAGCTTGCTAGGACTAGCGGCGAACACCGGGGAGCTGTTTTTT
.,TRBJ1-4,many,TRBV27,CASSPATNEKLFF,TGTGCCAGCAGTCCTGCAACTAATGAAAAACTGTTTTTT
.,TRBJ2-1,.,TRBV5-1,CASSSDRPSYNEQFF,TGCGCCAGCAGCTCAGACAGACCCTCCTACAATGAGCAGTTCTTC
TRBD2,TRBJ2-6,few,TRBV4-1,CASSPPRAGAGANVLTF,TGCGCCAGCAGCCCCCCCCGAGCGGGAGCTGGGGCCAACGTCCTGACTTTC
.,TRBJ2-2,.,TRBV6-6,CASRGGPGELFF,TGTGCCAGCAGAGGGGGGCCCGGGGAGCTGTTTTTT
TRBD2,TRBJ2-7,.,TRBV7-8,CASSHTQRGAYEQYF,TGTGCCAGCAGCCATACCCAACGGGGGGCCTACGAGCAGTACTTC
.,TRBJ1-5,once,TRBV7-8,CASSLAGGSYQPQHF,TGTGCCAGCAGCTTAGCAGGGGGGAGTTATCAGCCCCAGCATTTT
.,TRBJ2-3,.,TRBV10-3,CAISDQHTDTQYF,TGTGCCATCAGTGACCAGCACACAGATACGCAGTATTTT
TRBD1,TRBJ2-5,few,TRBV20-1,CSASMDRGQETQYF,TGCAGTGCAAGTATGGACAGGGGGCAAGAGACCCAGTACTTC
.,TRBJ2-1,few,TRBV10-3,CAISGLVYNEQFF,TGTGCCATCAGTGGACTAGTCTACAATGAGCAGTTCTTC
.,TRBJ2-1,.,TRBV20-1,CSAEGQYNEQFF,TGCAGTGCGGAAGGACAGTACAATGAGCAGTTCTTC
TRBD1,TRBJ2-3,few,TRBV24-1,CATSDSQGKVTDTQYF,TGTGCCACCAGTGATTCACAGGGGAAAGTTACAGATACGCAGTATTTT
TRBD2,TRBJ2-1,few,TRBV5-1,CASSFGGLDSNEQFF,TGCGCCAGCAGTTTCGGGGGACTAGATTCCAATGAGCAGTTCTTC
.,TRBJ2-1,few,TRBV5-1,CASSFSVGLLGQFF,TGCGCCAGCAGCTTCAGTGTCGGCCTCCTGGGGCAGTTCTTC
.,TRBJ1-5,.,TRBV3-1,CASSQGWSSQHF,TGTGCCAGCAGCCAAGGTTGGTCGTCCCAGCATTTT
TRBD1,TRBJ1-2,many,TRBV5-1,CASSSGQNYGYTF,TGCGCCAGCAGCTCGGGACAGAACTATGGCTACACCTTC
TRBD2,TRBJ2-3,.,TRBV4-2,CASSHLAGGDTPYTQYF,TGTGCCAGCAGCCACCTAGCGGGAGGCGACACCCCGTATACGCAGTATTTT
.,TRBJ1-5,.,TRBV12-3/TRBV12-4,CASSFFGGGDQPQHF,TGTGCCAGCAGTTTCTTCGGAGGAGGGGATCAGCCCCAGCATTTT
TRBD2,TRBJ2-7,.,TRBV7-8,CASSLVLAGVGYEQYF,TGTGCCAGCAGCTTAGTACTAGCGGGAGTTGGCTACGAGCAGTACTTC
.,TRBJ2-7,.,TRBV7-2,CASSLAGITHEQYF,TGTGCCAGCAGCTTAGCTGGGATTACTCACGAGCAGTACTTC
TRBD1,TRBJ2-5,few,TRBV29-1,CSGTGGKETQYF,TGCAGCGGAACAGGGGGAAAAGAGACCCAGTACTTC
TRBD2,TRBJ2-1,few,TRBV3-1,CASSQIAGLSYNEQFF,TGTGCCAGCAGTCAAATAGCGGGGCTCTCCTACAATGAGCAGTTCTTC
TRBD1,TRBJ1-2,few,TRBV12-3/TRBV12-4,CASSLRSGGKDYGYTF,TGTGCCAGCAGTTTAAGGTCAGGGGGCAAAGACTATGGCTACACCTTC
.,TRBJ1-5,few,TRBV5-5,CASSLEPTGGGNQPQHF,TGTGCCAGCAGCTTGGAGCCGACAGGTGGGGGGAATCAGCCCCAGCATTTT
.,TRBJ1-2,few,TRBV10-2,CASSAGLGYTF,TGCGCCAGCAGTGCAGGGCTTGGCTACACCTTC
.,TRBJ1-2,.,TRBV9,CASSVTAGTNYGYTF,TGTGCCAGCAGCGTAACGGCGGGGACTAACTATGGCTACACCTTC
TRBD2,TRBJ2-1,few,TRBV5-6,CASSWGSGGYEQFF,TGTGCCAGCAGCTGGGGCAGCGGGGGATATGAGCAGTTCTTC
.,TRBJ2-5,.,TRBV6-6,CASSSGAGETQYF,TGTGCCAGCAGTTCCGGTGCCGGGGAGACCCAGTACTTC
.,TRBJ1-5,once,TRBV7-8,CASSLEKDARWSNQPQHF,TGTGCCAGCAGCTTAGAAAAGGACGCCCGGTGGAGTAATCAGCCCCAGCATTTT
TRBD2,TRBJ2-1,few,TRBV29-1,CSVEGLAALWNEQFF,TGCAGCGTTGAGGGGCTAGCGGCCCTTTGGAATGAGCAGTTCTTC
.,TRBJ1-5,.,TRBV7-9,CASSSWGENQPQHF,TGTGCCAGCAGCTCGTGGGGGGAAAATCAGCCCCAGCATTTT
TRBD2,TRBJ2-5,.,TRBV5-1,CASSYGLAGGGETQYF,TGCGCCAGCAGCTACGGACTAGCGGGAGGGGGAGAGACCCAGTACTTC
.,TRBJ2-4,few,TRBV5-5,CASSPIGGSGNIQYF,TGTGCCAGCAGCCCCATAGGAGGGTCCGGAAACATTCAGTACTTC
TRBD1,TRBJ1-2,many,TRBV10-3,CAISKSGTGDGYTF,TGTGCCATCAGTAAATCCGGGACAGGGGATGGCTACACCTTC
TRBD2,TRBJ2-5,once,TRBV15,CATSRQRGGIRQETQYF,TGTGCCACCAGCAGACAACGGGGGGGGATACGCCAAGAGACCCAGTACTTC
TRBD2,TRBJ2-1,.,TRBV12-3/TRBV12-4,CASSPSVAGVRQFF,TGTGCCAGCAGTCCCTCGGTAGCGGGAGTGAGGCAGTTCTTC
TRBD2,TRBJ2-1,.,TRBV4-1,CASSQGPLAVEYNEQFF,TGCGCCAGCAGCCAAGGCCCTCTAGCGGTGGAATACAATGAGCAGTTCTTC
TRBD2,TRBJ2-1,.,TRBV2,CASLLSSGRMNEQFF,TGTGCCAGCCTCCTTTCTAGCGGGAGAATGAATGAGCAGTTCTTC
TRBD1,TRBJ1-2,few,TRBV27,CASSPRTGQGYGYTF,TGTGCCAGCAGTCCCCGGACAGGGCAGGGCTATGGCTACACCTTC
TRBD2,TRBJ2-7,few,TRBV18,CASSPLLTSGGGEQYF,TGTGCCAGCTCACCACTTCTGACTAGCGGAGGGGGTGAGCAGTACTTC
.,TRBJ2-7,few,TRBV12-3/TRBV12-4,CASQRGLSYEQYF,TGTGCCAGTCAAAGGGGGTTATCCTACGAGCAGTACTTC
.,TRBJ2-3,.,TRBV2,CASRRRLVPLGDTQYF,TGTGCCAGCAGGCGCCGACTAGTCCCATTGGGAGATACGCAGTATTTT
TRBD2,TRBJ2-2,many,TRBV5-1,CASSLEGAGRPAGELFF,TGCGCCAGCAGCTTGGAAGGAGCGGGAAGGCCGGCCGGGGAGCTGTTTTTT
TRBD2,TRBJ2-3,few,TRBV7-9,CASSPYSGTSADTQYF,TGTGCCAGCAGCCCCTACTCGGGGACTAGTGCAGATACGCAGTATTTT
TRBD2,TRBJ2-1,.,TRBV12-3/TRBV12-4,CASSWGRGTSGRAGHEQFF,TGTGCCAGCAGTTGGGGCCGGGGGACTAGCGGGAGGGCAGGGCATGAGCAGTTCTTC
TRBD1,TRBJ1-4,few,TRBV9,CASSGQGPEDEKLFF,TGTGCCAGCAGCGGACAGGGGCCGGAGGATGAAAAACTGTTTTTT
.,TRBJ2-5,.,TRBV5-5,CASSREQVQSETQYF,TGTGCCAGCAGCCGTGAACAGGTCCAGTCGGAGACCCAGTACTTC